This T cell receptor beta chain came from a study of cytomegalovirus exposure and HLA in healthy donors. Broader study findings: V- and J-gene trimming in TCR beta was tied to a missense DCLRE1C variant by an analysis performed later.

It was with 60 Vbeta and 13 Jbeta primers that the PCR ran. The repertoire was sequenced with immunoSEQ multiplex PCR; TCRdb's copy has only in-frame clones and lacks some. Altogether about 70,000 clones are present, over 75% being singletons, with the ten largest covering roughly an eighth. This CDR3 is built from 16 residues. The germline V gene encodes CDR1 MDHEN and CDR2 SYDVKM. V dropped 10 bases and J dropped 0 bases, with 19 bases sitting between them. Only one count was recorded for this clone. Its matching antigen is unknown. The sequence was collected from a woman aged 25 to 45 in good health and CMV-seropositive. Sequencing used PBMCs. V usage is TRBV28 and J usage is TRBJ1-3; D unresolved. The CDR3 loop reads CATTSPHIYSGNTIYF. Here the CDR3 DNA reads TGTGCCACCACATCCCCACATATATACTCTGGAAACACCATATATTTT.